The T cell receptor beta chain described here comes from a study of metastatic and nonmetastatic thyroid tumors (TCRdb year 2020). With regard to the full study: The researchers compared repertoires between peripheral blood samples and tumor or nodule tissue samples from patients with malignant or benign thyroid disease.

To prepare the library, PCR was applied. The sample was run on an Illumina HiSeq 4000. High-throughput sequencing was used to profile the CDR3 region of the TCR beta-chain in every patient. In the paper's pipeline: CDR3 differences across clinicopathological groups were used to build a classifier for discriminating distant-metastatic papillary thyroid cancer patients. The Shannon index was used to measure repertoire diversity, and the Morisita-Horn index was used to measure how similar tumor and blood repertoires were. The raw public reads went through TCRdb reprocessing: fastp at Q25, MiXCR clone calling, in-frame beta chains kept. The V and J calls follow TCRdb's processing rather than the paper's. This sample is represented by over 5,000 clones; around 19% of them were singletons. The top ten hold over 5% of the sample. No treatment had been received by any patient before thyroid surgery. Using T-cell receptor beta sequencing, the researchers looked back retrospectively at clinical samples from patients, gathered between about 2011 and 2018.

CDR1 and CDR2 are drawn from the germline V gene (reference sequence): MNHEY, SMNVEV. The CDR3, cysteine through phenylalanine, is 15 amino acids long. Here the CDR3 DNA is all that survives: 45 bases in frame from base 1. V is cut by 6 bases and J by 0 bases, and the space between the germline ends is 11 bases. This clone has only a few counts. Its antigen target is currently unknown. No base quality information exists; no much larger clone differs at one position. What the study reported, not specific to this receptor: In both blood and tumor samples, TCR beta diversity was reported to be significantly higher in malignant tumors than in benign nodules.

The receptor chain draws on TRBV27 and TRBJ2-2; the D gene identity is not certain. This TCR was recovered from a female donor with papillary thyroid cancer or a benign thyroid nodule (not recorded which). Some clones in this sample may be carry-over from other donors' samples. Sequenced sample: adjacent normal tissue. The sequenced DNA: TGTGCCAGCAGACCGTGGTCCTCGAACACCGGGGAGCTGTTTTTT. Its translation is CASRPWSSNTGELFF.